Below, 21 T cell receptor beta chains from the same sample are listed, as sequenced in a study of response to subunit inactivated influenza vaccine. MiXCR, run by TCRdb on the RT-PCR reads, gives a single entry per CDR3 protein. Of roughly 700,000 distinct CDR3 sequences in the sample, over 11% were seen once. Material: PBMCs from blood, obtained less than 15 days before vaccination. The receptor source for this set is a man in his forties or fifties who received an inactivated influenza vaccine.

CDR3 in DNA: TGTGCCAGCAGGTTAGCGGGGACGAACACTGAAGCTTTCTTT. It yields the protein CASRLAGTNTEAFF. The chain combines TRBV4-2 with TRBJ1-1; TRBD1 is a possible D gene (5 bases). Germline V lookup: CDR1 LGHNA, CDR2 YNFKEQ. The CDR3 loop spans 14 amino acids. V lost 6 bases and J lost 1, with 12 bases in between.

The V gene is TRBV10-3, the J gene TRBJ1-1; possible D gene TRBD1, 5 bases. V lost 2 bases to trimming and J lost 0 bases, with 7 bases between them. CDR1 is ENHRY, CDR2 SYGVKD, per germline. The CDR3 sequence is 14 residues long. The CDR3 sequence: CAISETGLNTEAFF. The CDR3 DNA reads as TGTGCCATCAGTGAGACAGGTTTGAACACTGAAGCTTTCTTT.

The V and J genes are TRBV27 and TRBJ2-6; D is unclear. Germline loops: CDR1 MNHEY, CDR2 SMNVEV (reference sequence). V was trimmed by 1 base and J by 2 bases, leaving 6 bases between them. This CDR3 has 15 residues. Here the CDR3 reads CASSLLLAGANVLTF. CDR3 DNA sequence: TGTGCCAGCAGTTTATTGCTCGCTGGGGCCAACGTCCTGACTTTC. Combining the CDR3 with reference TRBV27 and TRBJ2-6 gives the whole variable domain EAQVTQNPRYLITVTGKKLTVTCSQNMNHEYMSWYRQDPGLGLRQIYYSMNVEVTDKGDVPEGYKVSRKEKRNFPLILESPSPNQTSLYFCASSLLLAGANVLTFGAGSRLTVL.

The chain couples TRBV6-2 or TRBV6-3 to TRBJ1-2; weak D call: TRBD1 (5 bases). V dropped 11 bases and J dropped 8 bases, with 18 bases sitting between them. Germline loops: CDR1 MNHEY, CDR2 SVGEGT. The length of the CDR3 is 12 residues. CDR3 loop: CAPRERDGGYTF. CDR3 sequence (DNA): TGTGCCCCCCGGGAGAGGGACGGAGGCTACACCTTC.

The table lists this clonotype with a few counts. This rearrangement joins TRBV5-1 to TRBJ2-7; weak D call: TRBD2 (6 bases). CDR1 SGHRS and CDR2 YFSETQ come from the germline V gene. The V end lost 1 base, the J end lost 6 bases, and 11 bases lay between the germline ends. The CDR3 spans 13 residues. The CDR3 reads CASSLSDSGEQYF. The CDR3 bases are TGCGCCAGCAGCTTGTCGGATAGCGGCGAGCAGTACTTC. Looking up the rest from reference TRBV5-1 and TRBJ2-7 gives the full variable domain: KAGVTQTPRYLIKTRGQQVTLSCSPISGHRSVSWYQQTPGQGLQFLFEYFSETQRNKGNFPGRFSGRQFSNSRSEMNVSTLELGDSALYLCASSLSDSGEQYFGPGTRLTVT.

This clonotype turned up a few times. The rearrangement uses TRBV4-2 and TRBJ2-2, with D unresolved. This CDR3 region has 15 residues. The ends were cut back, 0 bases at V and 5 bases at J, with 10 bases in the middle. Germline V gives CDR1 LGHNA, CDR2 YNFKEQ. CDR3 loop: CASSQDRRRTGELFF. CDR3 bases: TGTGCCAGCAGCCAAGATCGGCGAAGGACCGGGGAGCTGTTTTTT.

This sequence joins TRBV3-1 and TRBJ1-1; 8 bases are shared with TRBD1. Per the germline V gene, CDR1 is LGHDT and CDR2 is YNNKEL (reference sequence). V shed 4 bases, J shed 5 bases, and the junction held 6 bases outside the gene matches. The CDR3 sequence is 14 residues long. The CDR3 bases are TGTGCCAGCAGCCGGACAGGGACTAGGACTGAAGCTTTCTTT. Translation: CASSRTGTRTEAFF.

This clonotype appeared a few times. The chain carries TRBV6-1 and TRBJ2-1, with D perhaps matching TRBD2 (6 bases). This CDR3 spans 15 amino acids. CDR1 and CDR2 from the germline V gene are MNHNS and SASEGT. The germline V and J ends were trimmed by 6 bases and 9 bases, with 21 bases remaining between them. CDR3 sequence (DNA): TGTGCCAGCAGCCCAATGGGACTGGGAACGGGTGAGCAGTTCTTC. It yields the protein CASSPMGLGTGEQFF.

In this sample, this clonotype turned up a few times. The chain is built from TRBV20-1 and TRBJ1-2, with a tentative D call TRBD1 (5 bases). The V and J ends lost 5 bases and 0 bases respectively, with 16 bases between them. The CDR3 has 15 amino acids. Germline assignment: CDR1 DFQATT and CDR2 SNEGSKA (reference sequence). In DNA form, the CDR3 reads TGCAGTGCTGAAGCTTTAGGGACCTCTAACTATGGCTACACCTTC. This gives the protein CSAEALGTSNYGYTF.

This clonotype came up many times. The gene calls are TRBV10-2 and TRBJ2-2, with unresolved D. The germline CDR1 and CDR2 sequences are WSHSY and SAAADI. The V gene lost 0 bases and the J gene lost 1 base, with 15 bases spanning the gap. The CDR3 is 18 amino acids. The chain's CDR3 is CASSESKLWELNTGELFF. The CDR3 bases are TGCGCCAGCAGTGAGTCGAAGCTTTGGGAATTGAACACCGGGGAGCTGTTTTTT.

Turning to this clonotype: This may arise from a read error, as a much more abundant clone is one base away. J is TRBJ2-1 and V is TRBV6-5; unclear D gene. CDR3 length: 11 amino acids. CDR1 is MNHEY and CDR2 is SVGAGI in the germline V gene. This chain's CDR3 is CAISALDEQFF. For the CDR3, the DNA is TGTGCCATCAGTGCTTTAGATGAGCAGTTCTTC.

This clonotype was counted between two and nine times. This sequence joins TRBV29-1 and TRBJ1-4; TRBD1 matches 9 bases. The germline gives CDR1 SQVTM, CDR2 ANQGSEA. This CDR3 comprises 17 residues. V lost 6 bases to trimming and J lost 3 bases; unmatched junction nucleotides: 14. The CDR3 loop reads CSVHTAGTGSPNEKLFF. DNA of the CDR3: TGCAGCGTACACACAGCCGGGACAGGGTCACCTAATGAAAAACTGTTTTTT.

This clonotype was recorded many times. The chain carries TRBV12-3 or TRBV12-4 and TRBJ2-2; perhaps TRBD1 as D (5 bases). CDR3 size: 13 residues. The ends were cut back, 3 bases at V and 6 bases at J, with 8 bases in the middle. CDR3 sequence: CASSFWGPGELFF. CDR3 bases: TGTGCCAGCAGTTTCTGGGGCCCCGGGGAGCTGTTTTTT.

In its sample, this clonotype was seen a few times. The gene calls are TRBV29-1 and TRBJ2-7; perhaps TRBD2 as D (6 bases). The CDR3 totals 15 residues. Germline values: CDR1 SQVTM, CDR2 ANQGSEA. V was pared by 6 bases and J by 5 bases, with 23 bases between. The CDR3, as DNA: TGCAGCGTCCCCGCGGAGGAGGGGAGAGGAGACGAGCAGTACTTC. Residues: CSVPAEEGRGDEQYF.

The chain recombines TRBV6-1 with TRBJ2-4, with 8 bases that match TRBD1. Per germline, CDR1 MNHNS and CDR2 SASEGT. The junction had 5 bases not matched to a gene; V was cut back by 6 bases and J by 7 bases. This CDR3 is built from 13 residues. CDR3 sequence: CASRRTGMNIQYF. In DNA form, the CDR3 reads TGTGCCAGCAGGCGGACAGGGATGAACATTCAGTACTTC.

In this sample, this clonotype turned up many times. V and J are TRBV9 and TRBJ2-3; possibly TRBD2 for D (6 bases). The CDR3 consists of 15 residues. Germline assignment: CDR1 SGDLS and CDR2 YYNGEE. Trimming removed 3 bases from V and 0 bases from J, with 11 bases in between. In nucleotides, the CDR3 is TGTGCCAGCAGCGCGGGACTTACTAGCACAGATACGCAGTATTTT. Its protein is CASSAGLTSTDTQYF.

This clonotype appeared once. The V and J genes are TRBV3-1 and TRBJ1-2; perhaps TRBD1 as D (6 bases). The CDR3 has 14 residues. The germline V gene has CDR1 LGHDT and CDR2 YNNKEL (reference sequence). The V end lost 4 bases, the J end lost 6 bases, and 15 bases lay between the germline ends. DNA of the CDR3: TGTGCCAGCAGCCGGGTGTGGGGGGCGGATGGCTACACCTTC. It specifies CASSRVWGADGYTF.

This clonotype was seen ten or more times. This chain links TRBV20-1 with TRBJ1-5, with TRBD1 matching 7 bases. V was clipped by 0 bases and J by 6 bases; unmatched bases: 8. Germline CDR1 DFQATT, CDR2 SNEGSKA (reference sequence). This CDR3 spans 15 amino acids. The CDR3 is CSARDRTGVGQPQHF. In DNA, the CDR3 is TGCAGTGCTAGAGACCGAACAGGGGTGGGTCAGCCCCAGCATTTT.

The chain uses TRBV20-1 and TRBJ2-7; a possible D gene is TRBD2 (5 bases). The CDR3 runs to 15 residues. Trimming took 0 bases from V and 5 from J, leaving 17 bases between them. Germline CDR1 reads DFQATT; CDR2 reads SNEGSKA (reference sequence). The CDR3: CSARDPRGNLNEQYF. In DNA form, the CDR3 reads TGCAGTGCTAGAGACCCGCGAGGGAACCTCAACGAGCAGTACTTC.

In its sample, this clonotype was seen a few times. The CDR3 DNA is TGTGCCAGTAGTAGCGGTCAAGACCCAGATACGCAGTATTTT. Translated: CASSSGQDPDTQYF. The V and J genes are TRBV19 and TRBJ2-3, with D unresolved. Per germline, CDR1 LNHDA and CDR2 SQIVND (reference sequence). The germline V and J ends were trimmed by 4 bases and 4 bases, with 12 bases remaining between them. The length of the CDR3 is 14 residues.

This clonotype was found many times. The rearrangement joins TRBV9 to TRBJ2-7; TRBD1 might be the D (6 bases). Trimming left V 4 bases short and J 3 bases short, with 14 bases between. CDR3 length: 14 amino acids. Germline CDR1 and CDR2: SGDLS and YYNGEE. Here the CDR3 reads CASSTGTSSYEQYF. CDR3 nucleotides: TGTGCCAGCAGCACCGGGACATCTAGCTACGAGCAGTACTTC. The variable domain in full, with the rest retrieved from reference TRBV9 and TRBJ2-7, is DSGVTQTPKHLITATGQRVTLRCSPRSGDLSVYWYQQSLDQGLQFLIQYYNGEERAKGNILERFSAQQFPDLHSELNLSSLELGDSALYFCASSTGTSSYEQYFGPGTRLTVT.